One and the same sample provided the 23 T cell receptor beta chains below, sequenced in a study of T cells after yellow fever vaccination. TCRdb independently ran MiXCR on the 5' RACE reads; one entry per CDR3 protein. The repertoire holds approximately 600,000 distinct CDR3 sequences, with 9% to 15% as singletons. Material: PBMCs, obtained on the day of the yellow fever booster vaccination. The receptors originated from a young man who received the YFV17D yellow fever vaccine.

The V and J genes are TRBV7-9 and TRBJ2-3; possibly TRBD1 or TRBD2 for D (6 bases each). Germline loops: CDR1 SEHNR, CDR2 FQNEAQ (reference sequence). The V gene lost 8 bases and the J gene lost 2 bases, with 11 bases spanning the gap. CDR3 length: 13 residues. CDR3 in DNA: TGTGCCAGCGGGGGGCAGAACACAGATACGCAGTATTTT. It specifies CASGGQNTDTQYF.

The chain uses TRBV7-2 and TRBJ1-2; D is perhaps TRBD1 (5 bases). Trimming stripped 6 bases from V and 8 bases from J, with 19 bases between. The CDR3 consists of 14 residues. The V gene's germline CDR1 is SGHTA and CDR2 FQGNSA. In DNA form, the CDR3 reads TGTGCCAGCAGACCATCAGGCGACAGTCTGGGCTACACCTTC. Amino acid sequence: CASRPSGDSLGYTF.

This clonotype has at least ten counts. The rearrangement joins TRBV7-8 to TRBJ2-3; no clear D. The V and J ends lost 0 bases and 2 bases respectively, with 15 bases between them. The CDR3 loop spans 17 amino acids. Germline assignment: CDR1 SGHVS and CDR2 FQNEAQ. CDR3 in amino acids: CASSLALNKLPTDTQYF. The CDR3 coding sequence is TGTGCCAGCAGCTTAGCGCTGAACAAGTTGCCCACAGATACGCAGTATTTT.

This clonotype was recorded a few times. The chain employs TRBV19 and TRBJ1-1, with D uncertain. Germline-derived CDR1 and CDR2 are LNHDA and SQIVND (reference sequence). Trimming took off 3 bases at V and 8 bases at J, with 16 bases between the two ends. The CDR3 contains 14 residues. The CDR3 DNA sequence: TGTGCCAGTAGTATGGGAGGGCACGGTAAAGAAGCTTTCTTT. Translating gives CASSMGGHGKEAFF.

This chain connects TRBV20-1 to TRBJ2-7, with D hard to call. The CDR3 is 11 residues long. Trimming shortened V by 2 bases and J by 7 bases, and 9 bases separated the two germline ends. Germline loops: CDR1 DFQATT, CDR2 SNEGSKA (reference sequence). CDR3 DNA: TGCAGTGCTAGAACGAGGAGAGAGCAGTACTTC. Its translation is CSARTRREQYF.

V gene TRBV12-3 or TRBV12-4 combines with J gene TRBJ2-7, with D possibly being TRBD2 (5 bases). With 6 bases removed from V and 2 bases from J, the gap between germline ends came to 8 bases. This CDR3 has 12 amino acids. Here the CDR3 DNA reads TGTGCCAGCAGACTCGGGACCTACGAGCAGTACTTC. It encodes CASRLGTYEQYF.

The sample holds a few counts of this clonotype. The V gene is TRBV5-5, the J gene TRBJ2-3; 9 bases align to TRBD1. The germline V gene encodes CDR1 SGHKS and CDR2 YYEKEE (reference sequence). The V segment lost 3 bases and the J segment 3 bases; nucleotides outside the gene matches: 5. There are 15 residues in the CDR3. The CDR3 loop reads CASSSDRGYTDTQYF. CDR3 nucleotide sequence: TGTGCCAGCAGCTCGGACAGGGGATATACAGATACGCAGTATTTT.

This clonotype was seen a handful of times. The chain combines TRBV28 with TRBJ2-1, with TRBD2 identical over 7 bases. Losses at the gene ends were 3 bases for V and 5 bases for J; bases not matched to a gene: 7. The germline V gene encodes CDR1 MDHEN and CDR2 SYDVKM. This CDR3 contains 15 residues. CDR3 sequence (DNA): TGTGCCAGCAGTTTGGGGGGGAGGTTTGACAATGAGCAGTTCTTC. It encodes CASSLGGRFDNEQFF.

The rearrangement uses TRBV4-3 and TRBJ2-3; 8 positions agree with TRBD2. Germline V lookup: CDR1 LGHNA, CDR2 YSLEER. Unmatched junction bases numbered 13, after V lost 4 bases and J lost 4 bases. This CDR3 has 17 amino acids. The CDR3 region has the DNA TGCGCCAGCAGCCGAAGCCCTAGCGGGCTTTCGGCAGATACGCAGTATTTT. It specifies CASSRSPSGLSADTQYF.

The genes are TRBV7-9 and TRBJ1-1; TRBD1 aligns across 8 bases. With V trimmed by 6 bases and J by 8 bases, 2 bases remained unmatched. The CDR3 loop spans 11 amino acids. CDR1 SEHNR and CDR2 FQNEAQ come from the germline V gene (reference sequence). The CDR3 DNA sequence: TGTGCCAGCAGACGACAGGGGGAAGCTTTCTTT. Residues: CASRRQGEAFF. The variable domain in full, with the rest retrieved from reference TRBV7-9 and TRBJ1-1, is DTGVSQNPRHKITKRGQNVTFRCDPISEHNRLYWYRQTLGQGPEFLTYFQNEAQLEKSRLLSDRFSAERPKGSFSTLEIQRTEQGDSAMYLCASRRQGEAFFGQGTRLTVV.

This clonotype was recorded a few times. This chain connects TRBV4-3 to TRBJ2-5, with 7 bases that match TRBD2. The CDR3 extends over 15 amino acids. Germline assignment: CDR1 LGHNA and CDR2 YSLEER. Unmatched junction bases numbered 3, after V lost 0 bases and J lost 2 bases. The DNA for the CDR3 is TGCGCCAGCAGCCAAGATACGGGGGGTCAAGAGACCCAGTACTTC. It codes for CASSQDTGGQETQYF.

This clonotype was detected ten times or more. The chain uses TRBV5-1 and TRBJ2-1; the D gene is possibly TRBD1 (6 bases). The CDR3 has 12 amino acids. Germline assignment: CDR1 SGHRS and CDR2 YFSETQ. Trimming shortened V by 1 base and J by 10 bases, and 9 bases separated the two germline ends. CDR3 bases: TGCGCCAGCAGCTTGCAGGGGCAGGAGCAGTTCTTC. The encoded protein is CASSLQGQEQFF.

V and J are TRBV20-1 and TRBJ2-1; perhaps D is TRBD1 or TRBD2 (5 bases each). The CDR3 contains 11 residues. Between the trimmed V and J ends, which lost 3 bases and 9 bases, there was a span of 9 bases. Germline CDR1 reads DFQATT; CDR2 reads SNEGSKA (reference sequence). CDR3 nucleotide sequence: TGCAGTGCTAGCAGAGGGGTTGAGCAGTTCTTC. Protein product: CSASRGVEQFF.

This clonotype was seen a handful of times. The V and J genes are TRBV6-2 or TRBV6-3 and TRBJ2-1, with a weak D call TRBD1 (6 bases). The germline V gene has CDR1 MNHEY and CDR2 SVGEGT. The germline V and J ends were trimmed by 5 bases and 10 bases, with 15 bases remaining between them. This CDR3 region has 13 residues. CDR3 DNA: TGTGCCAGCAGTGCACAGCTAACAGGGGAGCAGTTCTTC. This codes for CASSAQLTGEQFF.

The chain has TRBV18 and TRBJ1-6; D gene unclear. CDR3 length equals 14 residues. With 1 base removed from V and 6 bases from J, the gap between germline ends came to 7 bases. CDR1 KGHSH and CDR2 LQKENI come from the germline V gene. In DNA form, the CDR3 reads TGTGCCAGCTCACCACTCGCCACTAATTCACCCCTCCACTTT. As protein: CASSPLATNSPLHF.

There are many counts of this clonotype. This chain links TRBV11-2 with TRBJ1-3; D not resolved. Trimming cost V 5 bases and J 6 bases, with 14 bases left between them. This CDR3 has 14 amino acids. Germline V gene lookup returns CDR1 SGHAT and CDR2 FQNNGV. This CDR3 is CASSRDGSINTIYF. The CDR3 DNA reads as TGTGCCAGCAGCCGCGATGGCTCTATAAACACCATATATTTT.

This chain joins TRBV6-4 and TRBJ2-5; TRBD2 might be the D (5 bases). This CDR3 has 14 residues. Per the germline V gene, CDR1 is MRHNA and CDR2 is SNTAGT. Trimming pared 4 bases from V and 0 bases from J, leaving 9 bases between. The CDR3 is CASSGTRDQETQYF. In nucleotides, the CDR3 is TGTGCCAGCAGTGGTACTAGAGACCAAGAGACCCAGTACTTC.

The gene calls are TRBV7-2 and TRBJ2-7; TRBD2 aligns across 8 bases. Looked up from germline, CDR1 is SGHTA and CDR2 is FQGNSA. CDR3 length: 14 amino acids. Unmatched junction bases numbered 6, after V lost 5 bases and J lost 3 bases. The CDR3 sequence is CASSQRGNLYEQYF. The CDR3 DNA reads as TGTGCCAGCAGCCAGCGGGGGAACCTCTACGAGCAGTACTTC.

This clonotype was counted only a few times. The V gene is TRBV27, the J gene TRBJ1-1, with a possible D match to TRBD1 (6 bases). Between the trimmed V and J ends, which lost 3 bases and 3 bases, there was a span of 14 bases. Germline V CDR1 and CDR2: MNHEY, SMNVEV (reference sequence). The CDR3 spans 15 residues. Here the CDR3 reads CASSFAYGGHTEAFF. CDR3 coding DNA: TGTGCCAGCAGTTTTGCCTATGGGGGGCACACTGAAGCTTTCTTT.

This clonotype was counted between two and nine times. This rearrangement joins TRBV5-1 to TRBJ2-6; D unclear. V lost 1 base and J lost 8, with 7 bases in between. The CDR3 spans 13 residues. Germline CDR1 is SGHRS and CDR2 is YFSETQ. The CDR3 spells CASSLSHSNVLTF. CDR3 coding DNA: TGCGCCAGCAGCTTGAGCCATTCCAACGTCCTGACTTTC. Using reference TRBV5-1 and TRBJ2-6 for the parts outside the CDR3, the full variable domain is KAGVTQTPRYLIKTRGQQVTLSCSPISGHRSVSWYQQTPGQGLQFLFEYFSETQRNKGNFPGRFSGRQFSNSRSEMNVSTLELGDSALYLCASSLSHSNVLTFGAGSRLTVL.

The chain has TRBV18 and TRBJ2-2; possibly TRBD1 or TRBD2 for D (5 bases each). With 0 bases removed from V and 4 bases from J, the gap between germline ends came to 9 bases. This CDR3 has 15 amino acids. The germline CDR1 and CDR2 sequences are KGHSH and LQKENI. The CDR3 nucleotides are TGTGCCAGCTCACCACCGGGGGATATCACCGGGGAGCTGTTTTTT. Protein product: CASSPPGDITGELFF.

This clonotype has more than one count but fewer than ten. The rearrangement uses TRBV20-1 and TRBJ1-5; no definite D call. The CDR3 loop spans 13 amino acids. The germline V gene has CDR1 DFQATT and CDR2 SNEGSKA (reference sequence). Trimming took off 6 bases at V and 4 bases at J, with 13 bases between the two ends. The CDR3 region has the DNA TGCAGTGCCTCTTACAGTTTGAATCAGCCCCAGCATTTT. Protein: CSASYSLNQPQHF.

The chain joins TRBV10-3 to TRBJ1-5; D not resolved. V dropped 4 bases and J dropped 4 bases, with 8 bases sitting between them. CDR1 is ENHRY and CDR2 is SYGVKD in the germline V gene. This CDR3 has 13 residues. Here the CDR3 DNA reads TGTGCCATCAGTGCAGGATCGAATCAGCCCCAGCATTTT. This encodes CAISAGSNQPQHF.